The rows below give T cell receptor beta chains drawn from one sample of a study of blood T cell repertoires in COVID-19. Profiled with immunoSEQ multiplex PCR; TCRdb holds only in-frame clones, not every one. The profile covers roughly 360,000 clones, with around 87% appearing a single time and 1.3% taken by the ten largest. What was sequenced was PBMCs or T cells enriched from blood (not recorded which). The source is a man in his thirties or forties who had recovered from COVID-19. Each CDR3 is given with its conserved first and last residue. The D gene is left open where the match is weak. Some rows mark clone size as missing; the rest say once, few, many or name a class of expanded clone.

size,length,J,V,D,CDR3,DNA
once,13,TRBJ1-2,TRBV28,NA,CASSYGVNYGYTF,TGTGCCAGCAGTTACGGAGTTAACTATGGCTACACCTTC
NA,14,TRBJ1-6,TRBV7-9,NA,CASSGGTPNSPLHF,TGTGCCAGCAGCGGCGGGACCCCTAATTCACCCCTCCACTTT
NA,15,TRBJ1-3,TRBV10-3,NA,CAISEGQTTGNTIYF,TGTGCCATCAGTGAGGGTCAGACTACTGGAAACACCATATATTTT
NA,12,TRBJ2-7,TRBV11-2,NA,CASSLEVGRGYF,TGTGCCAGCAGCTTAGAAGTGGGGCGAGGGTACTTC
NA,13,TRBJ1-1,TRBV29-1,NA,CSVEGQSNTEAFF,TGCAGCGTTGAAGGCCAGTCAAACACTGAAGCTTTCTTT
NA,13,TRBJ2-7,TRBV5-1,TRBD1,CASADRVNNEQYF,TGCGCCAGCGCCGACAGGGTGAACAACGAGCAGTACTTC
NA,16,TRBJ2-7,TRBV7-2,NA,CASSSGRGGSRYEQYF,TGTGCCAGCAGCTCAGGTCGCGGGGGCTCAAGGTACGAGCAGTACTTC
NA,15,TRBJ1-2,TRBV18,NA,CASSPGQPSNYGYTF,TGTGCCAGCTCACCAGGGCAACCATCTAACTATGGCTACACCTTC
NA,16,TRBJ2-7,TRBV4-1,TRBD2,CASSQAPGTSGYEQYF,TGCGCCAGCAGCCAAGCTCCGGGGACTAGCGGTTACGAGCAGTACTTC
NA,15,TRBJ1-2,TRBV29-1,NA,CSVGIIQAANYGYTF,TGCAGCGTTGGGATAATCCAGGCAGCTAACTATGGCTACACCTTC
few,18,TRBJ1-4,TRBV4-3,NA,CASSQDTGLGARNEKLFF,TGCGCCAGCAGCCAAGATACTGGTCTTGGGGCCCGTAATGAAAAACTGTTTTTT
NA,13,TRBJ1-2,TRBV15,TRBD1,CATSQGVDYGYTF,TGTGCCACCAGTCAGGGGGTAGACTATGGCTACACCTTC
NA,13,TRBJ1-3,TRBV29-1,NA,CSVGRGGGNTIYF,TGCAGCGTTGGTCGAGGGGGTGGAAACACCATATATTTT
NA,13,TRBJ1-2,TRBV5-6,NA,CASREKGAYGYTF,TGTGCCAGCAGAGAGAAAGGGGCCTATGGCTACACCTTC
NA,13,TRBJ2-3,TRBV12-3/TRBV12-4,NA,CASSLSGTDTQYF,TGTGCCAGCAGCCTTAGCGGCACAGATACGCAGTATTTT
NA,13,TRBJ2-3,TRBV24-1,NA,CATSDWDSDTQYF,TGTGCCACCAGTGACTGGGACTCAGATACGCAGTATTTT
NA,13,TRBJ2-5,TRBV2,NA,CASSEDRQETQYF,TGTGCCAGCAGTGAAGACAGACAAGAGACCCAGTACTTC
few,17,TRBJ2-1,TRBV23-1,TRBD2,CASSPPGLYSGGNEQFF,TGCGCCAGCAGTCCCCCGGGACTATATTCGGGGGGCAATGAGCAGTTCTTC
NA,13,TRBJ1-1,TRBV4-1,NA,CASSQSPYTEAFF,TGCGCCAGCAGCCAATCCCCTTACACTGAAGCTTTCTTT
NA,13,TRBJ1-6,TRBV9,NA,CASSVDSYSPLHF,TGTGCCAGCAGCGTAGACTCCTATTCACCCCTCCACTTT
NA,14,TRBJ1-4,TRBV19,TRBD1,CASRTTGESEKLFF,TGTGCCAGCCGAACGACAGGGGAGAGTGAAAAACTGTTTTTT
once,13,TRBJ1-1,TRBV12-3/TRBV12-4,NA,CASNIRGHTEAFF,TGTGCCAGCAATATTAGGGGTCACACTGAAGCTTTCTTT
NA,15,TRBJ2-2,TRBV4-2,TRBD1,CASSSRQGYTGELFF,TGTGCCAGCAGCTCTCGACAGGGATACACCGGGGAGCTGTTTTTT
NA,16,TRBJ2-3,TRBV5-1,TRBD2,CASSLTSGVARDTQYF,TGCGCCAGCAGCTTAACTAGCGGGGTCGCAAGGGATACGCAGTATTTT
NA,12,TRBJ2-1,TRBV6-1,NA,CASSEAENEQFF,TGTGCCAGCAGTGAGGCGGAGAATGAGCAGTTCTTC
NA,15,TRBJ1-2,TRBV10-3,TRBD1,CAIRSDGGQGLGYTF,TGTGCCATCAGAAGTGATGGGGGACAGGGCCTCGGCTACACCTTC
NA,15,TRBJ1-5,TRBV4-3,NA,CASSQVFGSNQPQHF,TGCGCCAGCAGCCAAGTCTTCGGTAGCAATCAGCCCCAGCATTTT
NA,14,TRBJ1-1,TRBV5-6,NA,CASSYLFGGTEAFF,TGTGCCAGCAGCTACCTTTTCGGGGGCACTGAAGCTTTCTTT
NA,11,TRBJ2-7,TRBV29-1,TRBD1,CSGTGANEQYF,TGCAGCGGGACAGGGGCGAACGAGCAGTACTTC
NA,15,TRBJ2-7,TRBV6-2/TRBV6-3,TRBD1,CASSSPPGGLYEQYF,TGTGCCAGCAGCTCTCCTCCAGGGGGCCTTTACGAGCAGTACTTC
NA,14,TRBJ1-3,TRBV14,NA,CASSQGQGGNTIYF,TGTGCCAGCAGCCAAGGCCAGGGGGGAAACACCATATATTTT
NA,13,TRBJ1-1,TRBV6-5,NA,CASRQLQGTEAFF,TGTGCCAGCAGACAGCTCCAGGGCACTGAAGCTTTCTTT
once,13,TRBJ1-3,TRBV3-1/TRBV3-2,NA,CASSQVEGNTIYF,TGTGCCAGCAGCCAAGTGGAGGGAAACACCATATATTTT
NA,16,TRBJ2-7,TRBV13,NA,CASSLQGATIYYEQYF,TGTGCCAGCAGCTTACAGGGCGCAACGATATACTACGAGCAGTACTTC
NA,18,TRBJ2-4,TRBV4-1,TRBD2,CASSPLAGVGMAKNIQYF,TGCGCCAGCAGCCCGCTTGCGGGGGTAGGAATGGCCAAAAACATTCAGTACTTC
NA,15,TRBJ2-5,TRBV30,TRBD1,CAWSELTGMRETQYF,TGTGCCTGGAGTGAGCTGACAGGGATGCGGGAGACCCAGTACTTC
NA,16,TRBJ1-5,TRBV5-1,NA,CASSAGGGNSNQPQHF,TGCGCCAGCAGCGCCGGAGGAGGAAATAGCAATCAGCCCCAGCATTTT
NA,16,TRBJ2-3,TRBV7-8,TRBD2,CASSSRTSGGTDTQYF,TGTGCCAGCAGCTCAAGGACTAGCGGGGGCACAGATACGCAGTATTTT
NA,11,TRBJ1-3,TRBV30,NA,CAWSPVDTIYF,TGTGCCTGGAGTCCGGTAGACACCATATATTTT
NA,15,TRBJ2-7,TRBV3-1/TRBV3-2,NA,CASSQDFQGLFEQYF,TGTGCCAGCAGCCAAGATTTCCAGGGATTGTTCGAGCAGTACTTC
NA,15,TRBJ1-2,TRBV6-5,TRBD1,CASSTRDRASYGYTF,TGTGCCAGCAGTACCCGGGACAGGGCGTCCTATGGCTACACCTTC
NA,15,TRBJ2-7,TRBV6-1,NA,CASSELTTPTYEQYF,TGTGCCAGCAGTGAACTCACGACACCGACCTACGAGCAGTACTTC
NA,14,TRBJ2-1,TRBV15,TRBD2,CATTKRGESYEQFF,TGTGCCACCACCAAGCGGGGGGAATCATATGAGCAGTTCTTC
NA,15,TRBJ1-5,TRBV6-1,TRBD1,CASSGQDRDNQPQHF,TGTGCCAGCAGTGGGCAGGACAGGGATAATCAGCCCCAGCATTTT
NA,14,TRBJ1-1,TRBV7-9,TRBD1,CASSIGTENTEAFF,TGTGCCAGCAGCATCGGGACAGAGAACACTGAAGCTTTCTTT
once,14,TRBJ2-2,TRBV2,NA,CASSEARGGGELFF,TGTGCCAGCAGTGAAGCTCGGGGTGGCGGGGAGCTGTTTTTT
NA,12,TRBJ1-1,TRBV11-3,TRBD1,CASSLDRGEAFF,TGTGCCAGCAGCTTGGACAGGGGGGAAGCTTTCTTT